This T cell receptor beta chain originates from a study of T cell repertoires in cytomegalovirus infection. Study at large: From public TCR beta signatures came an indication of both CMV infection and matching HLA type. Broader study findings: CMV-specific TCR beta clonotypes restricted by HLA-C dominated the ex vivo response.

Germline CDR1 and CDR2: LNHDA and SQIVND (reference sequence). Losses at the gene ends were 5 bases for V and 0 bases for J; bases not matched to a gene: 6. The CDR3 length is 15 residues. For this clonotype: The antigen is unknown.

TCRdb called the reads again in MiXCR, with one record for every CDR3 protein. The top ten clones hold approximately 79% of a sample with some 70,000 distinct CDR3 sequences, 22% of them seen once. The specimen was PBMCs, sequenced either directly or after in vitro stimulation (not recorded which). This receptor was obtained from a human donor in good health (CMV status not recorded). Some clones in this sample may be carry-over from other donors' samples. The rearrangement joins TRBV19 to TRBJ1-1; 7 positions match TRBD1. CDR3 sequence (DNA): TGTGCCAGTAGTGGAAAACAGGGGATGAACACTGAAGCTTTCTTT. This encodes CASSGKQGMNTEAFF.